The present entry profiles one TCR beta chain with its context. Antigen: not known. Germline values: CDR1 MDHEN, CDR2 SYDVKM. Trimming cost V 7 bases and J 5 bases, with 17 bases left between them. This CDR3 region has 14 residues. The data are from a study of shared clonotypes between healthy human individuals. Regarding the study as a whole: Clonotype sharing among donors likely depends on sequencing depth.

Naive CD45RA+ and memory CD45RA-negative subsets were split from CD4+ cells. How the authors handled the data: Filtering differed because ImmunoSEQ produced junction-only sequences that carried no quality scores. The assay was immunoSEQ multiplex PCR, and TCRdb's table has in-frame clones only and misses some. V, J and clone size derive from that table, while D and trimming were established from the DNA sequence. The table lists 2 million to 2.5 million clones, roughly 93% of them singletons. The chain uses TRBV28 and TRBJ1-2; weak D call: TRBD1 (6 bases). The sequencing input was naive CD4+ T cells from PBMCs. As for subset: CD45RA+ positively selected. The origin of this receptor is a man aged 18 to 30 in good health. Some clones in this sample may be carry-over from other donors' samples. CDR3 nucleotide sequence: TGTGCCAGCATCCCGGCGGGGGCTGGGTATGGCTACACCTTC. It encodes CASIPAGAGYGYTF.